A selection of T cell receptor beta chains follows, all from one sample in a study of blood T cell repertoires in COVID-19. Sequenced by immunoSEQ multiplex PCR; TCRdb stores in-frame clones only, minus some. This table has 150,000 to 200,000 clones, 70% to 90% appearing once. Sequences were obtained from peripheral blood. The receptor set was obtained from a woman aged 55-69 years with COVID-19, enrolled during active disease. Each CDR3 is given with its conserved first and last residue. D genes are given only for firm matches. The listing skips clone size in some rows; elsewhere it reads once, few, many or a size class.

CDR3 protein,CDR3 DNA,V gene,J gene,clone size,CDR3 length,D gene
CASSSPGDGYTF,TGTGCCAGCAGCTCACCGGGGGATGGCTACACCTTC,TRBV7-2,TRBJ1-2,NA,12,NA
CATSDFRGDFTYNEQFF,TGTGCCACCAGTGATTTCCGGGGGGATTTCACCTACAATGAGCAGTTCTTC,TRBV24-1,TRBJ2-1,NA,17,TRBD2
CASSHPPVEEQFF,TGTGCCAGCAGCCATCCGCCCGTCGAGGAGCAGTTCTTC,TRBV4-2,TRBJ2-1,NA,13,NA
CASSRRQIMNTEAFF,TGTGCCAGTAGTCGACGACAGATCATGAACACTGAAGCTTTCTTT,TRBV19,TRBJ1-1,NA,15,NA
CASEVEIAGANEQFF,TGTGCCAGCGAAGTGGAGATAGCGGGAGCTAATGAGCAGTTCTTC,TRBV3-1/TRBV3-2,TRBJ2-1,once,15,TRBD2
CASSQDSGNYEQYF,TGTGCCAGCAGCCAAGATAGCGGGAATTACGAGCAGTACTTC,TRBV14,TRBJ2-7,NA,14,TRBD2
CASTSLSGNTGELFF,TGTGCCAGCACCTCTCTTAGCGGGAACACCGGGGAGCTGTTTTTT,TRBV6-5,TRBJ2-2,NA,15,NA
CASRRGANEKLFF,TGTGCCAGCCGGAGGGGTGCTAATGAAAAACTGTTTTTT,TRBV4-2,TRBJ1-4,few,13,NA
CASSWGQGTRMMNTEAFF,TGTGCCAGTAGTTGGGGACAGGGGACGAGGATGATGAACACTGAAGCTTTCTTT,TRBV19,TRBJ1-1,NA,18,TRBD1
CASSQPSDEQYF,TGTGCCAGCAGCCAACCCTCCGACGAGCAGTACTTC,TRBV3-1/TRBV3-2,TRBJ2-7,NA,12,NA
CATSRELTNEQFF,TGTGCCACCAGCAGAGAACTCACCAATGAGCAGTTCTTC,TRBV15,TRBJ2-1,NA,13,NA
CSADPGLARYEQFF,TGCAGCGCCGATCCGGGACTAGCTCGGTATGAGCAGTTCTTC,TRBV29-1,TRBJ2-1,NA,14,TRBD2
CASSTQETQYF,TGTGCCAGCAGCACTCAAGAGACCCAGTACTTC,TRBV5-4,TRBJ2-5,NA,11,NA
CASRAGTGYPGNTIYF,TGTGCCAGCAGGGCCGGGACAGGGTATCCTGGAAACACCATATATTTT,TRBV7-2,TRBJ1-3,NA,16,TRBD1
CASSFSRTVYEQYF,TGCGCCAGCAGCTTTTCCCGGACAGTCTACGAGCAGTACTTC,TRBV5-1,TRBJ2-7,NA,14,NA
CASSRTGANEKLFF,TGTGCCAGCTCCCGGACAGGGGCTAATGAAAAACTGTTTTTT,TRBV18,TRBJ1-4,few,14,TRBD1
CASSPLQSGGELFF,TGTGCCAGCAGCCCTCTACAGTCCGGCGGGGAGCTGTTTTTT,TRBV11-3,TRBJ2-2,once,14,NA
CAISGLGDNHEQYF,TGTGCCATCAGTGGGTTAGGGGATAACCACGAGCAGTACTTC,TRBV10-3,TRBJ2-7,few,14,NA
CASRKTASYGYTF,TGTGCCAGTAGGAAGACAGCATCCTATGGCTACACCTTC,TRBV19,TRBJ1-2,NA,13,NA
CATSRDLYTGELFF,TGTGCCACCAGCAGAGATCTCTACACCGGGGAGCTGTTTTTT,TRBV15,TRBJ2-2,NA,14,NA
CASSVATVNEQFF,TGTGCCAGCAGCGTAGCGACAGTCAATGAGCAGTTCTTC,TRBV9,TRBJ2-1,NA,13,NA
CASKEAGGRRADTQYF,TGTGCCAGCAAAGAAGCGGGAGGCCGGCGGGCAGATACGCAGTATTTT,TRBV28,TRBJ2-3,NA,16,TRBD2
CASSISRGEAFF,TGTGCCAGTAGTATCAGCCGGGGTGAAGCTTTCTTT,TRBV19,TRBJ1-1,NA,12,NA
CASSSRGRGSLYEQYF,TGTGCCAGCAGCTCCCGTGGGCGGGGGAGTCTCTACGAGCAGTACTTC,TRBV5-4,TRBJ2-7,NA,16,TRBD2
CSVDPAGSGNTIYF,TGCAGCGTTGATCCGGCGGGCTCTGGAAACACCATATATTTT,TRBV29-1,TRBJ1-3,few,14,NA
CASCVGQGPYEQYF,TGTGCCAGCTGTGTCGGACAGGGCCCCTACGAGCAGTACTTC,TRBV6-6,TRBJ2-7,NA,14,TRBD1
CASRGVLGSGNTIYF,TGTGCCAGCAGGGGAGTTCTGGGCTCTGGAAACACCATATATTTT,TRBV28,TRBJ1-3,NA,15,NA
CASSLDSGTANEQFF,TGTGCCAGCAGCTTAGACAGCGGTACGGCTAATGAGCAGTTCTTC,TRBV11-3,TRBJ2-1,NA,15,NA
CASSQGTGYYNEQFF,TGCGCCAGCAGCCAAGGGACAGGGTACTACAATGAGCAGTTCTTC,TRBV4-3,TRBJ2-1,NA,15,TRBD1
CASSQDSRGVAGNTIYF,TGTGCCAGCAGCCAAGATAGTCGCGGTGTCGCTGGAAACACCATATATTTT,TRBV4-2,TRBJ1-3,NA,17,NA
CSVEVSTGGRQFF,TGCAGCGTTGAAGTTTCGACAGGGGGCAGGCAGTTCTTC,TRBV29-1,TRBJ2-1,NA,13,TRBD1
CASSTSGYGTEAFF,TGTGCCAGTAGTACCTCAGGGTACGGGACTGAAGCTTTCTTT,TRBV19,TRBJ1-1,once,14,NA
CAISEGPRTSGRGYEQYF,TGTGCCATCAGTGAAGGGCCCCGGACTAGCGGGAGGGGGTACGAGCAGTACTTC,TRBV10-3,TRBJ2-7,NA,18,TRBD2
CASRDRGRDTEAFF,TGTGCCAGCAGGGATCGTGGCAGGGACACTGAAGCTTTCTTT,TRBV2,TRBJ1-1,NA,14,NA
CASSPYMGTGDGYTF,TGTGCTAGCAGCCCTTATATGGGGACAGGGGATGGCTACACCTTC,TRBV7-7,TRBJ1-2,NA,15,TRBD1